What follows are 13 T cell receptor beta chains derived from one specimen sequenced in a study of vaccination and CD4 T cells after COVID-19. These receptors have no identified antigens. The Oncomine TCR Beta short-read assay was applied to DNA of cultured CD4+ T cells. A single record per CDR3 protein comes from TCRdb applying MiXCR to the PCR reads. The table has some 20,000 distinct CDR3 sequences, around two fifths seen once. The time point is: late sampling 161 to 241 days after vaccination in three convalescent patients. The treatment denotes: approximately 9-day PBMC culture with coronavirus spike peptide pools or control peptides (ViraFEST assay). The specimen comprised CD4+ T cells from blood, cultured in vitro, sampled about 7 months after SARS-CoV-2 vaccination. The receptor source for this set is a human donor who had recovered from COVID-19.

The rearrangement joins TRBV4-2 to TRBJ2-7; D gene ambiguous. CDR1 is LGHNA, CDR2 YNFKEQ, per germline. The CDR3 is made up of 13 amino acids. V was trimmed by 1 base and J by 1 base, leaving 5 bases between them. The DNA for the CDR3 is TGTGCCAGCAGCCAAGCCAATTCCTACGAGCAGTACTTC. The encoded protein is CASSQANSYEQYF.

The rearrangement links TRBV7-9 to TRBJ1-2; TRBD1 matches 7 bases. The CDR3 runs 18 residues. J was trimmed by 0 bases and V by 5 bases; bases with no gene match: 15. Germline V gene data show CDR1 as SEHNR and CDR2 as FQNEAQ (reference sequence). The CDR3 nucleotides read TGTGCCAGCAGCGCCAGGTTTACCGGGACAGCGACTAACTATGGCTACACCTTC. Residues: CASSARFTGTATNYGYTF.

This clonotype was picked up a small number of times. The CDR3: CASSDLYRAGYTF. The CDR3 DNA follows: TGTGCCAGCAGTGATCTCTATCGAGCTGGCTACACCTTC. The V call is TRBV2, the J call TRBJ1-2; D uncertain. The V end was cut by 3 bases, the J end by 7 bases, with 12 bases between. The CDR3 is 13 residues long. Germline lookup yields CDR1 SNHLY and CDR2 FYNNEI.

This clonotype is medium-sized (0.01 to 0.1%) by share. The CDR3 reads CASSLAGVSYNEQFF. CDR3 bases: TGTGCCAGCAGCTTAGCGGGAGTCTCCTACAATGAGCAGTTCTTC. The V and J genes are TRBV7-2 and TRBJ2-1; tentative D call: TRBD2 (5 bases). The CDR3 runs to 15 residues. The V gene lost 0 bases and the J gene lost 0 bases, with 6 bases spanning the gap. Germline values: CDR1 SGHTA, CDR2 FQGNSA. Variable domain in full (rest from reference TRBV7-2 and TRBJ2-1): GAGVSQSPSNKVTEKGKDVELRCDPISGHTALYWYRQSLGQGLEFLIYFQGNSAPDKSGLPSDRFSAERTGGSVSTLTIQRTQQEDSAVYLCASSLAGVSYNEQFFGPGTRLTVL.

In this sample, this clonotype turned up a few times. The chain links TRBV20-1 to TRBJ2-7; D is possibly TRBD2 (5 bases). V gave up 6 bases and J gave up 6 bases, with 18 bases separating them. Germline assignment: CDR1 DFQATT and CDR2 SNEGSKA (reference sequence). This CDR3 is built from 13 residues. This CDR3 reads CSARGALLVEQYF. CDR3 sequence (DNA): TGCAGTGCCCGGGGTGCGCTCCTTGTCGAGCAGTACTTC.

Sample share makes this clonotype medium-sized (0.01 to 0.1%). The CDR3 DNA sequence: TGTGCCACCAGCAGAGCGCTTAACTATGGCTACACCTTC. It is translated as CATSRALNYGYTF. The chain has TRBV15 and TRBJ1-2, with no clear D. Trimming cost V 1 base and J 1 base, with 4 bases left between them. Germline V gene sequence: CDR1 LNHNV, CDR2 YYDKDF (reference sequence). The CDR3 sequence is 13 residues long.

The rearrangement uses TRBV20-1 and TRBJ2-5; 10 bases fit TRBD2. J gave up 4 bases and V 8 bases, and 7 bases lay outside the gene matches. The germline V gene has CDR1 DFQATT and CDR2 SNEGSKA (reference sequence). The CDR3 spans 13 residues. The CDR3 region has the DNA TGCAGTACCCAGACTAGCGGGTTAGAGACCCAGTACTTC. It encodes CSTQTSGLETQYF.

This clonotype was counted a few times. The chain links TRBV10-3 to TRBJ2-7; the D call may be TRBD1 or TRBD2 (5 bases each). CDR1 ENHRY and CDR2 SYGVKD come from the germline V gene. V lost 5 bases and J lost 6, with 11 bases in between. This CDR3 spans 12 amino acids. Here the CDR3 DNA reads TGTGCCATCAGTCCCACTGGGGGCGAGCAGTACTTC. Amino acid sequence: CAISPTGGEQYF.

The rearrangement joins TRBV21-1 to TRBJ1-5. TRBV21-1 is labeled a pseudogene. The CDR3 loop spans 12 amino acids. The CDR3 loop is CASTQDAQPQHF. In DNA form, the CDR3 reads TGTGCCAGCACCCAGGATGCACAGCCCCAGCATTTT.

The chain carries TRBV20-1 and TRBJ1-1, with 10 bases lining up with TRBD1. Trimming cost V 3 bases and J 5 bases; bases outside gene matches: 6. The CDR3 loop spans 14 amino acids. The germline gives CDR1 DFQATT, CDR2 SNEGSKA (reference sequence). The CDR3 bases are TGCAGTGCTAGTCGACAGGGGGCGCGGACTGAAGCTTTCTTT. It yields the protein CSASRQGARTEAFF.

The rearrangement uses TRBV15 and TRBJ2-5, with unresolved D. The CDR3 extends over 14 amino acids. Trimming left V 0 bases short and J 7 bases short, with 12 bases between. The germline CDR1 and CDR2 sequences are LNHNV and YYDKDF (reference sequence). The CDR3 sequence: CATSRDRAEGTQYF. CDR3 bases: TGTGCCACCAGCAGAGATAGGGCAGAAGGGACCCAGTACTTC.

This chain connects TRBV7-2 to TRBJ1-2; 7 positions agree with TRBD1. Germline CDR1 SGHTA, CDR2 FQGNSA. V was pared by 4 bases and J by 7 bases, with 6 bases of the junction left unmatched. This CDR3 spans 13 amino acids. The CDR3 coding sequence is TGTGCCAGCAGCTCGGACAGGACGGTTGGCTACACCTTC. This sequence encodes CASSSDRTVGYTF.

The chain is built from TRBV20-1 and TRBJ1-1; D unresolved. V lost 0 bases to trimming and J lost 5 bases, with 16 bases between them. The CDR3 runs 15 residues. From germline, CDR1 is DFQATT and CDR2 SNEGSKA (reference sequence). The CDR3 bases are TGCAGTGCTAGAGATCGTCGGAGATTTGCGACTGAAGCTTTCTTT. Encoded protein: CSARDRRRFATEAFF.